The next 5 T cell receptor beta chains were all read from a single sample in a study of beta chain features in type 1 diabetes (dated by TCRdb to between 2017 and 2018). Results and caveats for the whole study, not just this receptor: Type 1 diabetes patients showed a moderate but significant shortening of TCRB CDR3 length in all four CD4+ subsets.

Library preparation employed the immunoSEQ multiplex PCR assay. The entire amount of isolated RNA was reverse transcribed using the High Capacity cDNA Reverse Transcription Kit, so the sequenced TCRB transcripts were expressed ones. The source is immuneACCESS, and TCRdb retained only in-frame sequences with V and J called. Part of the clones is not carried over; for the studies checked, unresolved V genes explain less than half of this, and the remainder is unexplained. The sample has more than 300,000 clones on record, around 13% of them singletons. 0.0095% to 0.013% of the sample is in the top ten clones. The antigens these receptors bind are not known. What was sequenced was naive CD4+ T cells from blood. The cell subset or site label on this specimen signifies: true naive CD4+ T cells. The origin of the receptors is a woman younger than 35 with type 1 diabetes.

This clone turned up a few times. The chain uses TRBV9 and TRBJ2-7; 8 nucleotides line up with TRBD2. V was clipped by 0 bases and J by 2 bases; unmatched bases: 4. CDR3 size: 15 residues. Germline V gives CDR1 SGDLS, CDR2 YYNGEE. CDR3 bases: TGTGCCAGCAGCGTAGCGGGAGGGGTCCCCTACGAGCAGTACTTC. This encodes CASSVAGGVPYEQYF.

Comment on this clone: Other DNA sequences in this sample translate to the same CDR3. This rearrangement joins TRBV5-1 to TRBJ2-1; TRBD1 agrees at 7 bases. This CDR3 spans 14 amino acids. Germline values: CDR1 SGHRS, CDR2 YFSETQ. V was clipped by 0 bases and J by 3 bases; unmatched bases: 0. The CDR3 loop is CASSLGQGYNEQFF. The DNA for the CDR3 is TGCGCCAGCAGCTTGGGACAGGGCTACAATGAGCAGTTCTTC.

This clone turned up a few times. This rearrangement joins TRBV7-3 to TRBJ2-3; TRBD2 matches at 8 bases. J gave up 1 base and V 4 bases, and 4 bases lay outside the gene matches. This CDR3 contains 15 residues. Germline lookup yields CDR1 SGHTA and CDR2 FQGTGA. CDR3 sequence (DNA): TGTGCCAGCAGCTCGGGACTAGGGGGCACAGATACGCAGTATTTT. It translates to CASSSGLGGTDTQYF.

This clone was observed a few times. Other DNA sequences of this sample code for an identical CDR3. The J gene is TRBJ2-3, the V gene TRBV7-8, with no clear D. The V gene lost 5 bases and the J gene lost 3 bases, with 9 bases spanning the gap. Germline CDR1 SGHVS, CDR2 FQNEAQ. CDR3 length: 13 residues. CDR3 protein: CASSPRRTDTQYF. CDR3 in DNA: TGTGCCAGCAGCCCCCGGAGAACAGATACGCAGTATTTT.

This chain uses TRBV5-1 with TRBJ1-1, with 9 bases fitting TRBD1. This CDR3 spans 14 amino acids. Per germline, CDR1 SGHRS and CDR2 YFSETQ. Germline trimming cut 4 bases from V and 4 bases from J; bases unmatched to any gene: 5. This CDR3 reads CASSGKQGATEAFF. In DNA form, the CDR3 reads TGCGCCAGCAGCGGGAAACAGGGGGCCACTGAAGCTTTCTTT.